This is a list of T cell receptor beta chains from one sample in a study of blood T cell repertoires in COVID-19. Some clones are missing from TCRdb's copy, which holds only in-frame ones; the method was immunoSEQ multiplex PCR. Among over 100,000 clones listed, about 91% were seen once. Sequencing was performed on peripheral blood. All receptors come from a man aged 50 or older with acute or convalescent COVID-19. The CDR3 runs from the conserved cysteine through the conserved F or W. D genes are given only for firm matches. The size of a clone is reported for some rows only, either as once, few or many, or as a class for expanded clones.

V: TRBV2
D: TRBD1
J: TRBJ1-4
size: .
CDR3: CASSGQGKVNEKLFF
DNA: TGTGCCAGCAGCGGACAGGGGAAAGTTAATGAAAAACTGTTTTTT

V: TRBV28
D: TRBD1
J: TRBJ1-1
size: few
CDR3: CASTFSGTGGSLFF
DNA: TGTGCCAGCACCTTCTCCGGGACAGGGGGTTCTTTGTTTTTT

V: TRBV3-1/TRBV3-2
D: .
J: TRBJ1-2
size: once
CDR3: CASSQAGRGGHYGYTF
DNA: TGTGCCAGCAGCCAAGCCGGAAGGGGAGGTCACTATGGCTACACCTTC

V: TRBV10-3
D: .
J: TRBJ2-7
size: .
CDR3: CAISESEQGNSYEQYF
DNA: TGTGCCATCAGTGAGTCAGAGCAGGGTAACTCCTACGAGCAGTACTTC

V: TRBV5-1
D: .
J: TRBJ1-1
size: .
CDR3: CASREDSSYTEAFF
DNA: TGCGCCAGCCGAGAGGACAGTAGTTACACTGAAGCTTTCTTT

V: TRBV6-5
D: .
J: TRBJ1-1
size: .
CDR3: CASGVVPNTEAFF
DNA: TGTGCCAGCGGAGTCGTTCCGAACACTGAAGCTTTCTTT

V: TRBV10-3
D: .
J: TRBJ1-1
size: .
CDR3: CAISESTPGYAEAFF
DNA: TGTGCCATCAGTGAGTCGACACCGGGATACGCTGAAGCTTTCTTT

V: TRBV4-2
D: TRBD1
J: TRBJ1-2
size: once
CDR3: CASSQHTSDREAGYTF
DNA: TGTGCCAGCAGCCAACACACCTCGGACAGGGAGGCTGGCTACACCTTC

V: TRBV4-1
D: .
J: TRBJ1-1
size: .
CDR3: CASSQAGGLENTEAFF
DNA: TGCGCCAGCAGCCAAGCTGGCGGTTTGGAGAACACTGAAGCTTTCTTT

V: TRBV16
D: .
J: TRBJ2-4
size: many
CDR3: CASSQTRGGPKDIQYF
DNA: TGTGCCAGCAGCCAAACAAGGGGGGGGCCCAAAGACATTCAGTACTTC

V: TRBV15
D: TRBD1
J: TRBJ2-1
size: .
CDR3: CATSPIMDRFDEQFF
DNA: TGTGCCACCAGCCCAATCATGGACAGGTTCGATGAGCAGTTCTTC

V: TRBV6-5
D: .
J: TRBJ1-2
size: .
CDR3: CASSRQIEGDYGYTF
DNA: TGTGCCAGCAGCCGACAGATCGAGGGGGACTATGGCTACACCTTC

V: TRBV11-2
D: TRBD1
J: TRBJ1-2
size: .
CDR3: CASSSTGFGDGYTF
DNA: TGTGCCAGCAGCTCGACAGGGTTTGGTGATGGCTACACCTTC

V: TRBV29-1
D: TRBD1
J: TRBJ2-7
size: .
CDR3: CSGSEGARYEQYF
DNA: TGCAGCGGGTCCGAGGGGGCCCGCTACGAGCAGTACTTC

V: TRBV2
D: .
J: TRBJ1-3
size: .
CDR3: CASSADQGGGNTIYF
DNA: TGTGCCAGCAGTGCGGACCAGGGTGGGGGAAACACCATATATTTT